Sequencing of this TCR beta chain was carried out in a study of OX40 agonist ivuxolimab in advanced cancers. About the research overall: The diagnoses of dose-escalation patients were hepatocellular carcinoma, melanoma, renal cell or head and neck cancer.

CDR3 size: 16 residues. The V gene lost 0 bases and the J gene lost 5 bases, with 15 bases spanning the gap. Germline-derived CDR1 and CDR2 are SGDLS and YYNGEE. TCRdb's copy holds only in-frame clones and misses some; the assay was immunoSEQ multiplex PCR. Counted here are about 31,000 clones, just under 90% occurring once; the ten biggest clones make up around 30%. The chain carries TRBV9 and TRBJ2-1, with D perhaps matching TRBD2 (6 bases). The source was CD4+ or CD8+ T cells sorted from blood, collected in a trial of the OX40 agonist ivuxolimab. The sequence was obtained from an adult with an advanced solid tumor such as melanoma, head and neck, liver or kidney cancer. The chain's CDR3 is CASSVDISGADNEQFF. As DNA, the CDR3 is TGTGCCAGCAGCGTAGATATTAGCGGAGCAGACAATGAGCAGTTCTTC.